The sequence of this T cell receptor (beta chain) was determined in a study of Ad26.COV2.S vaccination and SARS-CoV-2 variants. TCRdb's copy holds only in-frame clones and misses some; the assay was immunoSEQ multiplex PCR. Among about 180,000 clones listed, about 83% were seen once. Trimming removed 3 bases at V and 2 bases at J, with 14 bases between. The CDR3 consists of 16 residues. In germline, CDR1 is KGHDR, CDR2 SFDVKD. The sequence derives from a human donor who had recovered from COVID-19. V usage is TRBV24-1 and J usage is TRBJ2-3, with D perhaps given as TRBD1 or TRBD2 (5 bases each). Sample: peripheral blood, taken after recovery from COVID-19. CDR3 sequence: CATSDDMGDPTDTQYF. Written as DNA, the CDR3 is TGTGCCACCAGTGATGATATGGGGGACCCCACAGATACGCAGTATTTT.